The sequence of this T cell receptor beta chain was determined in a study of blood T cell repertoires in COVID-19. Study at large: Samples came from the United States, Italy and Spain, spanning acute and convalescent COVID-19.

The CDR3 extends over 16 amino acids. Unmatched junction bases numbered 8, after V lost 2 bases and J lost 4 bases. The germline V gene has CDR1 SGHTA and CDR2 FQGNSA. The count of this clone is one. Original methodology: For nucleated cells, counts were estimated from reference gene primer amplification. Sequenced by immunoSEQ multiplex PCR; TCRdb stores in-frame clones only, minus some. The V and J calls and the clone size are those of that table, but D and trimming were determined from the DNA. The repertoire holds a few hundred thousand clones, with around nine tenths as singletons. Sequenced input: PBMCs or T cells enriched from blood (not recorded which). The chain has TRBV7-2 and TRBJ2-5, with TRBD2 matching over 9 bases. The sequence was collected from a woman aged 18-29 years who had been exposed to COVID-19. The CDR3 sequence: CASSLMPAGGPETQYF. The CDR3 DNA is TGTGCCAGCAGCTTAATGCCAGCGGGGGGCCCAGAGACCCAGTACTTC.